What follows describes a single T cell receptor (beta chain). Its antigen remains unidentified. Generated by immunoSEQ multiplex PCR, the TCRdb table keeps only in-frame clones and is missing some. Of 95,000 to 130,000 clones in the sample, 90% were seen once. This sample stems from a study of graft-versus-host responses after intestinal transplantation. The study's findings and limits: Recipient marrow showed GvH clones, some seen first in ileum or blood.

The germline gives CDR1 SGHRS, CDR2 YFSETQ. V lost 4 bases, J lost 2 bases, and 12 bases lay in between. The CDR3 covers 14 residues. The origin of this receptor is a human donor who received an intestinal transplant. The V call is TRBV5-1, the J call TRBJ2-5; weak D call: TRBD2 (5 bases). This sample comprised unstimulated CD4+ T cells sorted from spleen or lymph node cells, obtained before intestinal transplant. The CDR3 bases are TGCGCCAGCAGCCTATTCGGGGAGCAAGAGACCCAGTACTTC. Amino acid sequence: CASSLFGEQETQYF.